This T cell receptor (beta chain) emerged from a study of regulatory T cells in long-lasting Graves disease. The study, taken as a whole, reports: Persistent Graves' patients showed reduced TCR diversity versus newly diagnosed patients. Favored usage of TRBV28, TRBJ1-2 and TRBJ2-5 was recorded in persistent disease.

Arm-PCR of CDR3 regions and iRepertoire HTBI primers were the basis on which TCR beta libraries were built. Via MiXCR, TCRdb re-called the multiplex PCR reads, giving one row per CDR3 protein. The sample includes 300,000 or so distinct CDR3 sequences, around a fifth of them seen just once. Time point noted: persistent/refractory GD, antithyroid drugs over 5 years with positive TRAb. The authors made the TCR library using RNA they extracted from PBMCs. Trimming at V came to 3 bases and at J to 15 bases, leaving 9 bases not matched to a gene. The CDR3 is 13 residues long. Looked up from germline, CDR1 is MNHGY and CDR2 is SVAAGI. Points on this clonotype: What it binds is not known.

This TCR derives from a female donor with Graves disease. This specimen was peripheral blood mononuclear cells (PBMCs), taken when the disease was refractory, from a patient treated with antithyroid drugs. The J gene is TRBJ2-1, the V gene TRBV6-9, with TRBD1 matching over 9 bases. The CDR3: CASSYTTGGYSFF. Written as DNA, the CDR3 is TGTGCCAGCAGTTACACCACAGGGGGCTACTCGTTCTTC.